The sequence of this T cell receptor beta chain was determined in a study of response to subunit inactivated influenza vaccine. Study findings and constraints: T cells newly recruited by each seasonal influenza vaccination are few, the authors suggested.

TCRdb itself ran the RT-PCR reads through MiXCR, one entry per CDR3 protein. This sample has roughly 160,000 distinct CDR3 sequences, with around 11% found just once. This clonotype was counted many times. Its antigen is undetermined. The CDR3 runs to 17 residues. Germline CDR1 is SGHDT and CDR2 is YYEEEE. Trimming took 4 bases from V and 2 from J, leaving 20 bases between them. V usage is TRBV5-6 and J usage is TRBJ2-3; possible D gene TRBD2, 6 bases. The sample here was CD8+ T cells sorted from PBMCs, taken roughly 24 months after vaccination. This TCR derives from a man aged 45-69 years who received an inactivated influenza vaccine. Written as DNA, the CDR3 is TGTGCCAGCAGCGGGCCGGTCGGGGGACGGGTCACAGATACGCAGTATTTT. It specifies CASSGPVGGRVTDTQYF.